The clone carrying this T cell receptor beta chain was counted at least ten times. Its matching antigen is unknown. Germline loops: CDR1 SGHKS, CDR2 YYEKEE (reference sequence). The CDR3 is made up of 15 amino acids. With 2 bases clipped from V and 6 bases from J, the junction kept 9 bases outside the gene matches. The data stem from a study of identical twins. Whole-study results and caveats: These conclusions were based on statistical analysis (cross-sectional, not following the same donors). Cord blood beta clonotypes present at high abundance carried fewer insertions; no such pattern appeared in memory repertoires.

The donor group consisted entirely of healthy Caucasians. TCRdb processed the 5' RACE reads anew with MiXCR; each CDR3 protein has one entry. The profile covers about 150,000 distinct CDR3 sequences, with under 4.5% appearing a single time and 7% to 10% taken by the ten largest. The gene calls are TRBV5-5 and TRBJ1-2; 8 positions match TRBD1. The TCR was taken from a young man in good health. Sample: memory T cells sorted from blood. The CDR3 DNA reads as TGTGCCAGCAGCTTAACCTCAGGGGGCGTTGATGGCTACACCTTC. This sequence encodes CASSLTSGGVDGYTF.